These 22 T cell receptor beta chains were sequenced from one sample in a study of cytomegalovirus exposure and HLA in healthy donors. A multiplex PCR was run with 60 Vbeta primers and 13 Jbeta primers. Using immunoSEQ multiplex PCR, the repertoire was profiled, and TCRdb retains in-frame clones only, with some absent. The table shows some 200,000 clones, with about 81% occurring only once. The sequencing sample was made of PBMCs. The receptors were sampled from a woman aged 40-49 years in good health and CMV-seronegative.

In its sample, this clone was seen a few times. V gene TRBV5-1 combines with J gene TRBJ1-1; D remains ambiguous. V shed 3 bases and J shed 4 bases, with 7 bases lying between them. This CDR3 comprises 12 residues. CDR1 is SGHRS, CDR2 YFSETQ, per germline. The CDR3 DNA sequence: TGCGCCAGCAGCTATAGTTCCACTGAAGCTTTCTTT. Amino acid sequence: CASSYSSTEAFF.

The chain couples TRBV18 to TRBJ2-3; 8 bases match TRBD2. Trimming removed 1 base from V and 1 base from J; junction bases left unmatched: 1. The CDR3 sequence is 15 residues long. The germline V gene has CDR1 KGHSH and CDR2 LQKENI. The CDR3 DNA follows: TGTGCCAGCTCACCACAACTAGCGGGCACAGATACGCAGTATTTT. It translates to CASSPQLAGTDTQYF. The variable domain in full, with the rest retrieved from reference TRBV18 and TRBJ2-3, is NAGVMQNPRHLVRRRGQEARLRCSPMKGHSHVYWYRQLPEEGLKFMVYLQKENIIDESGMPKERFSAEFPKEGPSILRIQQVVRGDSAAYFCASSPQLAGTDTQYFGPGTRLTVL.

The V and J genes are TRBV4-1 and TRBJ2-6; 7 bases match TRBD1. This CDR3 comprises 15 residues. V lost 3 bases, J lost 3 bases, and 2 bases stayed unmatched. Germline CDR1 MGHRA, CDR2 YSYEKL. CDR3 amino acids: CASSHTGDGANVLTF. For the CDR3, the DNA is TGCGCCAGCAGCCATACAGGGGATGGGGCCAACGTCCTGACTTTC.

DNA for the CDR3: TGCAGTGCTAGGGGCGGGGAAGCAGCTTTCTTT. Residues: CSARGGEAAFF. The chain carries TRBV20-1 and TRBJ1-1; D not certain. Germline V gene sequence: CDR1 DFQATT, CDR2 SNEGSKA (reference sequence). CDR3 length: 11 amino acids. V was trimmed by 3 bases and J by 10 bases, leaving 12 bases between them.

The V and J genes are TRBV7-8 and TRBJ2-3; TRBD1 might be the D (5 bases). The CDR3 runs to 16 residues. Germline CDR1 SGHVS, CDR2 FQNEAQ. The V gene lost 7 bases and the J gene lost 2 bases, with 19 bases spanning the gap. CDR3 in DNA: TGTGCCAGCAACGTGCTTGTAGGGGAACACACAGATACGCAGTATTTT. This codes for CASNVLVGEHTDTQYF. The variable domain in full, with the rest retrieved from reference TRBV7-8 and TRBJ2-3, is GAGVSQSPRYKVAKRGQDVALRCDPISGHVSLFWYQQALGQGPEFLTYFQNEAQLDKSGLPSDRFFAERPEGSVSTLKIQRTQQEDSAVYLCASNVLVGEHTDTQYFGPGTRLTVL.

A few counts support this clone. Mismatch with germline at one junction end may stem from a read error. J is TRBJ1-2 and V is TRBV4-2; 8 bases are a match to TRBD1. The CDR3 runs to 13 residues. Germline loops: CDR1 LGHNA, CDR2 YNFKEQ. CDR3 sequence: CASSQESYRTGFF. For the CDR3, the DNA is TGTGCCAGCAGCCAAGAATCTTATCGGACAGGGTTCTTC.

The chain employs TRBV7-9 and TRBJ1-2; TRBD1 matches 11 bases. CDR3 size: 15 residues. V lost 5 bases to trimming and J lost 3 bases; unmatched junction nucleotides: 5. Per the germline V gene, CDR1 is SEHNR and CDR2 is FQNEAQ (reference sequence). The CDR3 nucleotides are TGTGCCAGCAGCCCATGGACAGGGGGCGACTATGGCTACACCTTC. Its protein is CASSPWTGGDYGYTF.

The chain is built from TRBV10-1 and TRBJ2-1; 13 bases are a match to TRBD2. Germline lookup yields CDR1 WNHNN and CDR2 SYGVQD (reference sequence). The CDR3 runs to 15 residues. V trimming: 3 bases; J trimming: 7 bases; junction bases outside the gene matches: 3. The CDR3 loop reads CASSEGLAGVNEQFF. For the CDR3, the DNA is TGCGCCAGCAGTGAAGGACTAGCGGGGGTTAATGAGCAGTTCTTC.

This chain links TRBV9 with TRBJ2-2, with 9 nucleotides matching TRBD2. With V trimmed by 3 bases and J by 2 bases, 8 bases remained unmatched. The CDR3 has 17 amino acids. Germline-derived CDR1 and CDR2 are SGDLS and YYNGEE. As DNA, the CDR3 is TGTGCCAGCAGCGCGACTCCGGGACTAGCTAACACCGGGGAGCTGTTTTTT. Its translation: CASSATPGLANTGELFF.

V is TRBV4-1 and J is TRBJ1-3; D ambiguous. CDR3 length equals 14 residues. Deletions cut 6 bases from V and 4 bases from J, with 13 bases between. CDR1 and CDR2 from the germline V gene are MGHRA and YSYEKL. The CDR3 protein is CASRSASGGNTIYF. The DNA for the CDR3 is TGCGCCAGCAGGAGCGCTAGCGGGGGAAACACCATATATTTT.

In this sample, this clone turned up once. The chain uses TRBV19 and TRBJ2-5, with D maybe TRBD2 (5 bases). CDR1 and CDR2 (germline): LNHDA, SQIVND (reference sequence). Trimming left V 7 bases short and J 1 base short, with 10 bases between. This CDR3 is 13 amino acids long. The CDR3 here is CASKPGSQETQYF. For the CDR3, the DNA is TGTGCCAGTAAACCGGGGAGCCAAGAGACCCAGTACTTC.

The rearrangement joins TRBV28 to TRBJ1-5; tentative D call: TRBD1 (5 bases). This CDR3 is 13 amino acids long. The V gene lost 6 bases and the J gene lost 5 bases, with 11 bases spanning the gap. Germline values: CDR1 MDHEN, CDR2 SYDVKM. CDR3 amino acids: CASRSGNYQPQHF. Written as DNA, the CDR3 is TGTGCCAGCAGGTCAGGGAATTATCAGCCCCAGCATTTT.

This CDR3 is CASSRGDRGLSGYTF. CDR3 DNA: TGTGCCAGCAGCCGAGGGGACAGGGGGCTTAGTGGCTACACCTTC. The chain combines TRBV4-2 with TRBJ1-2, with 12 bases matching TRBD1. Trimming took 4 bases from V and 7 from J; bases not matched to a gene: 7. This CDR3 region has 15 residues. Germline V lookup: CDR1 LGHNA, CDR2 YNFKEQ.

The chain couples TRBV10-3 to TRBJ2-5; D not certain. V gave up 8 bases and J gave up 6 bases, with 22 bases separating them. Germline V gene lookup returns CDR1 ENHRY and CDR2 SYGVKD. The CDR3 has 15 amino acids. CDR3 residues: CAIQQNSLDQKTQYF. The CDR3 nucleotides are TGTGCCATCCAACAAAATAGTCTAGATCAGAAGACCCAGTACTTC.

V usage is TRBV29-1 and J usage is TRBJ2-5, with 9 bases lining up with TRBD1. The DNA end lines up better with TRBJ2-7; the J call may be wrong. Germline CDR1 reads SQVTM; CDR2 reads ANQGSEA. The length of the CDR3 is 13 residues. CDR3 residues: CSVVDRGPYEQYF. CDR3 coding DNA: TGCAGCGTGGTGGACAGGGGACCCTACGAGCAGTACTTC.

The rearrangement joins TRBV6-1 to TRBJ2-1; 8 positions match TRBD2. The germline gives CDR1 MNHNS, CDR2 SASEGT. V gave up 8 bases and J gave up 5 bases; unmatched junction bases: 8. This CDR3 region has 14 residues. The CDR3 protein is CASPGVAGHNEQFF. CDR3 bases: TGTGCCAGCCCCGGGGTAGCGGGGCACAATGAGCAGTTCTTC.

The V call is TRBV6-4, the J call TRBJ2-1; 8 nucleotides agree with TRBD2. V lost 7 bases and J lost 5; bases outside the gene matches: 7. The CDR3 has 14 residues. The germline V gene encodes CDR1 MRHNA and CDR2 SNTAGT. The CDR3 nucleotides are TGTGCCAGCATAGCGGGAAACGAGAACAATGAGCAGTTCTTC. Translated: CASIAGNENNEQFF.

This chain uses TRBV28 with TRBJ1-4; D is unresolved. CDR1 and CDR2 (germline): MDHEN, SYDVKM. The CDR3 covers 14 residues. V gave up 7 bases and J gave up 8 bases, with 17 bases separating them. The CDR3 loop reads CASIEASSGEKLFF. In DNA, the CDR3 is TGTGCCAGCATTGAAGCCAGCTCGGGGGAAAAACTGTTTTTT.

This clone was seen a handful of times. The chain has TRBV6-1 and TRBJ2-3; TRBD2 matches at 8 bases. The CDR3 is made up of 16 amino acids. The V and J ends lost 2 bases and 6 bases, in that order; junction bases with no gene match: 10. Germline assignment: CDR1 MNHNS and CDR2 SASEGT. CDR3 in amino acids: CASSEIGGRRGDTQYF. The CDR3 region has the DNA TGTGCCAGCAGTGAAATTGGCGGGAGGCGAGGGGATACGCAGTATTTT.

For the CDR3, the DNA is TGCGCCAGCAGCTCGACGACTAGCGGGAGTGTCCACGAGCAGTACTTC. Translating gives CASSSTTSGSVHEQYF. The chain joins TRBV5-1 to TRBJ2-7; 12 nucleotides agree with TRBD2. Germline V gene lookup returns CDR1 SGHRS and CDR2 YFSETQ. V lost 3 bases to trimming and J lost 5 bases; unmatched junction nucleotides: 9. There are 16 residues in the CDR3.

The chain links TRBV29-1 to TRBJ1-2; 9 bases match TRBD1. J lost 7 bases, V lost 5 bases, and 5 bases had no gene match. Germline V gene lookup returns CDR1 SQVTM and CDR2 ANQGSEA. The CDR3 contains 12 residues. DNA of the CDR3: TGCAGCGTTTGGGGACAGGGCGGTGGCTACACCTTC. Translated, it gives CSVWGQGGGYTF.

This rearrangement joins TRBV27 to TRBJ2-1, with D possibly matching TRBD2 (6 bases). The germline gives CDR1 MNHEY, CDR2 SMNVEV (reference sequence). There are 16 residues in the CDR3. With 5 bases removed from V and 2 bases from J, the gap between germline ends came to 16 bases. As DNA, the CDR3 is TGTGCCAGCAGTGGCCTTAGGGACTTGGCCTACAATGAGCAGTTCTTC. It yields the protein CASSGLRDLAYNEQFF.